Below, 22 T cell receptor beta chains from the same sample are listed, as sequenced in a study of stem cell transplantation in POMP-related autoinflammatory disease. Profiling relied on immunoSEQ multiplex PCR, and the TCRdb table lists in-frame clones only, not all of them. The data show 25,000 to 40,000 clones, around 90% seen once. The sample here was CD4+ T cells from PBMCs, taken before stem cell transplantation. The receptor source for this set is a human donor with POMP-related autoinflammation and immune dysregulation (PRAID).

This rearrangement joins TRBV28 to TRBJ2-1; 10 bases fit TRBD2. With 4 bases clipped from V and 7 bases from J, the junction kept 10 bases outside the gene matches. Germline V gene data show CDR1 as MDHEN and CDR2 as SYDVKM. The CDR3 sequence is 16 residues long. The CDR3 sequence is CASSYLGLATSNEQFF. For the CDR3, the DNA is TGTGCCAGCAGTTACCTGGGACTAGCGACGTCGAATGAGCAGTTCTTC. The whole variable domain, remainder taken from reference TRBV28 and TRBJ2-1, is DVKVTQSSRYLVKRTGEKVFLECVQDMDHENMFWYRQDPGLGLRLIYFSYDVKMKEKGDIPEGYSVSREKKERFSLILESASTNQTSMYLCASSYLGLATSNEQFFGPGTRLTVL.

This chain's CDR3 is CASSFDRAGYTF. As DNA, the CDR3 is TGCGCCAGCAGCTTCGACAGGGCCGGCTACACCTTC. The chain combines TRBV5-1 with TRBJ1-2; 7 bases align to TRBD1. The CDR3 runs to 12 residues. Germline V lookup: CDR1 SGHRS, CDR2 YFSETQ. Unmatched junction bases numbered 3, after V lost 2 bases and J lost 8 bases.

In DNA form, the CDR3 reads TGTGCCAGCAGGATGACTAGCGGGAGCGGCAATGAGCAGTTCTTC. It is translated as CASRMTSGSGNEQFF. The chain has TRBV2 and TRBJ2-1; 12 bases are a match to TRBD2. Unmatched junction bases numbered 6, after V lost 6 bases and J lost 6 bases. Germline V lookup: CDR1 SNHLY, CDR2 FYNNEI. The CDR3 spans 15 residues.

The chain is built from TRBV10-3 and TRBJ1-4; 7 positions agree with TRBD1. The CDR3 sequence is 17 residues long. Germline CDR1 reads ENHRY; CDR2 reads SYGVKD. Trimming took 0 bases from V and 2 from J; bases not matched to a gene: 6. CDR3 loop: CAISESRQGVTNEKLFF. CDR3 coding DNA: TGTGCCATCAGTGAGTCGAGACAGGGAGTCACTAATGAAAAACTGTTTTTT.

The V gene is TRBV9, the J gene TRBJ2-1; 11 bases are shared with TRBD2. V was clipped by 5 bases and J by 6 bases; unmatched bases: 13. The CDR3 spans 17 residues. CDR1 SGDLS and CDR2 YYNGEE come from the germline V gene. CDR3 protein: CASSSLGRLAGTNEQFF. The DNA for the CDR3 is TGTGCCAGCAGTAGCCTAGGCCGACTAGCGGGAACCAATGAGCAGTTCTTC.

The rearrangement uses TRBV7-3 and TRBJ1-2, with unresolved D. The length of the CDR3 is 15 residues. CDR1 and CDR2 from the germline V gene are SGHTA and FQGTGA. V was trimmed by 0 bases and J by 5 bases, leaving 13 bases between them. The CDR3 nucleotides are TGTGCCAGCAGCTTAACAAAAAACAGTCGGTATGGCTACACCTTC. This translates into CASSLTKNSRYGYTF.

This chain uses TRBV5-5 with TRBJ2-7; D remains unclear. Germline V lookup: CDR1 SGHKS, CDR2 YYEKEE (reference sequence). This CDR3 contains 15 residues. The germline V and J ends were trimmed by 0 bases and 3 bases, with 13 bases remaining between them. The CDR3 coding sequence is TGTGCCAGCAGCTTGGCAGACAACCGGTACTACGAGCAGTACTTC. Its translation: CASSLADNRYYEQYF. Combining the CDR3 with reference TRBV5-5 and TRBJ2-7 gives the whole variable domain DAGVTQSPTHLIKTRGQQVTLRCSPISGHKSVSWYQQVLGQGPQFIFQYYEKEERGRGNFPDRFSARQFPNYSSELNVNALLLGDSALYLCASSLADNRYYEQYFGPGTRLTVT.

This sequence joins TRBV2 and TRBJ1-2, with TRBD1 identical over 8 bases. J lost 7 bases, V lost 6 bases, and 1 base had no gene match. The CDR3 length is 11 residues. Germline assignment: CDR1 SNHLY and CDR2 FYNNEI. CDR3 sequence: CASSGQGGYTF. The CDR3 DNA is TGTGCCAGCAGCGGACAGGGTGGCTACACCTTC.

Worth noting for this clone: A junction boundary mismatches the germline segment, possibly from a read error. J is TRBJ1-4 and V is TRBV6-5, with D possibly TRBD1 on 6 matching bases. This CDR3 has 14 residues. Germline-derived CDR1 and CDR2 are MNHEY and SVGAGI. Here the CDR3 reads CASSITGYNGKLFF. In DNA form, the CDR3 reads TGTGCCAGCAGCATAACAGGGTACAATGGAAAACTGTTTTTT.

The V gene is TRBV11-3, the J gene TRBJ1-1; D is unresolved. The germline V gene has CDR1 SGHNT and CDR2 YENEEA. This CDR3 spans 13 amino acids. Trimming stripped 2 bases from V and 1 base from J, with 5 bases between. The DNA for the CDR3 is TGTGCCAGCAGCTTAAACGGGAACACTGAAGCTTTCTTT. Protein product: CASSLNGNTEAFF. The whole variable domain, remainder taken from reference TRBV11-3 and TRBJ1-1, is EAGVVQSPRYKIIEKKQPVAFWCNPISGHNTLYWYLQNLGQGPELLIRYENEEAVDDSQLPKDRFSAERLKGVDSTLKIQPAELGDSAVYLCASSLNGNTEAFFGQGTRLTVV.

V and J are TRBV28 and TRBJ1-2; TRBD1 is a possible D gene (5 bases). Looked up from germline, CDR1 is MDHEN and CDR2 is SYDVKM. The CDR3 is 16 amino acids. V was pared by 6 bases and J by 3 bases, with 20 bases between. The CDR3 sequence is CASRISLQELDYGYTF. The CDR3 region has the DNA TGTGCCAGCAGGATTTCCTTACAGGAACTCGACTATGGCTACACCTTC.

This chain links TRBV5-1 with TRBJ1-4; no clear D gene. Trimming took off 0 bases at V and 8 bases at J, with 8 bases between the two ends. The CDR3 sequence is 13 residues long. Germline CDR1 SGHRS, CDR2 YFSETQ. The CDR3 here is CASSLAGGEKLFF. In DNA form, the CDR3 reads TGCGCCAGCAGCTTGGCCGGTGGCGAAAAACTGTTTTTT.

This chain's CDR3 is CASSFWDRVPGELFF. In nucleotides, the CDR3 is TGTGCCAGCAGTTTCTGGGACAGGGTTCCCGGGGAGCTGTTTTTT. The chain is built from TRBV28 and TRBJ2-2; TRBD1 matches at 9 bases. This CDR3 has 15 residues. Trimming cost V 3 bases and J 6 bases; bases outside gene matches: 5. CDR1 is MDHEN and CDR2 is SYDVKM in the germline V gene.

The chain links TRBV6-5 to TRBJ2-7; D remains unclear. V dropped 6 bases and J dropped 1 base, with 10 bases sitting between them. Per the germline V gene, CDR1 is MNHEY and CDR2 is SVGAGI. There are 13 residues in the CDR3. CDR3 DNA: TGTGCCAGCAGGAAAGGAATATCCTACGAGCAGTACTTC. Its translation is CASRKGISYEQYF.

This clone has a single count. This rearrangement joins TRBV27 to TRBJ1-2; 8 bases fit TRBD1. CDR3 size: 14 residues. Germline CDR1 MNHEY, CDR2 SMNVEV (reference sequence). V shed 6 bases and J 8 bases; nucleotides not matched to a gene: 11. This CDR3 is CASSSGTGLSGYTF. In DNA form, the CDR3 reads TGTGCCAGCAGCTCCGGGACAGGACTATCCGGCTACACCTTC.

The rearrangement links TRBV15 to TRBJ2-1; D not resolved. This CDR3 spans 13 amino acids. Trimming took 3 bases from V and 1 from J, leaving 4 bases between them. Germline lookup yields CDR1 LNHNV and CDR2 YYDKDF (reference sequence). The CDR3 DNA reads TGTGCCACCAGCAGGGGGTCCTACAATGAGCAGTTCTTC. It yields the protein CATSRGSYNEQFF.

V and J are TRBV7-8 and TRBJ2-1, with 8 bases identical to TRBD2. CDR1 SGHVS and CDR2 FQNEAQ come from the germline V gene. This CDR3 is built from 17 residues. The V segment lost 5 bases and the J segment 0 bases; nucleotides outside the gene matches: 9. The CDR3 DNA reads as TGTGCCAGCAGCCCCCCTAGCGGGCTAAGCTCCTACAATGAGCAGTTCTTC. Translated, it gives CASSPPSGLSSYNEQFF.

The chain joins TRBV29-1 to TRBJ2-1, with D unresolved. Trimming stripped 6 bases from V and 2 bases from J, with 11 bases between. Germline V gives CDR1 SQVTM, CDR2 ANQGSEA. This CDR3 has 13 amino acids. The CDR3 protein is CSVGRRTYNEQFF. The CDR3 DNA follows: TGCAGCGTCGGTAGAAGGACCTACAATGAGCAGTTCTTC.

V and J are TRBV28 and TRBJ2-7, with D possibly being TRBD1 (6 bases). V gave up 10 bases and J gave up 2 bases, with 18 bases separating them. Germline CDR1 reads MDHEN; CDR2 reads SYDVKM. CDR3 size: 14 residues. The CDR3 DNA follows: TGTGCCACCTATCTCCGGGACAAACCCTACGAGCAGTACTTC. Protein product: CATYLRDKPYEQYF.

V and J are TRBV5-1 and TRBJ1-2, with 8 bases aligning to TRBD1. The CDR3 totals 17 residues. The ends lost 0 bases at V and 4 bases at J; junction bases unmatched: 11. Germline CDR1 is SGHRS and CDR2 is YFSETQ. This chain's CDR3 is CASSLGPGTGGPYGYTF. CDR3 DNA sequence: TGCGCCAGCAGCTTGGGCCCCGGGACAGGAGGTCCCTATGGCTACACCTTC.

This clone was seen once. CDR3 DNA sequence: TGTGCCAGCAGTTTACTAGAGAAGGAGAACTATGGCTACACCTTC. Translation gives CASSLLEKENYGYTF. The J gene is TRBJ1-2, the V gene TRBV28, with D unclear. Germline loops: CDR1 MDHEN, CDR2 SYDVKM. The CDR3 loop spans 15 amino acids. Between the trimmed V and J ends, which lost 2 bases and 2 bases, there was a span of 12 bases.

This clone was observed a single time. V and J are TRBV5-1 and TRBJ1-2; D gene ambiguous. Germline CDR1 reads SGHRS; CDR2 reads YFSETQ. Between the trimmed V and J ends, which lost 0 bases and 0 bases, there was a span of 6 bases. The CDR3 length is 14 residues. CDR3 residues: CASSLEASNYGYTF. As DNA, the CDR3 is TGCGCCAGCAGCTTGGAGGCCTCTAACTATGGCTACACCTTC.